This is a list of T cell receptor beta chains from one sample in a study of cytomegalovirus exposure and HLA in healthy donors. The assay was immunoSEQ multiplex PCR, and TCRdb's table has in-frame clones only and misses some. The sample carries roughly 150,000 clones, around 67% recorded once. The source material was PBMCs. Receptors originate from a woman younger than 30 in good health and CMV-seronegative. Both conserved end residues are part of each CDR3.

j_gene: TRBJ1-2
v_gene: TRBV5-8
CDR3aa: CASSLDTPGNAGGGYTF

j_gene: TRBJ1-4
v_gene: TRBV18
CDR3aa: CAGSPGRGNEKLFF

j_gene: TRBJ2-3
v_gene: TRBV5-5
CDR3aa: CASSHFASTDTQYF

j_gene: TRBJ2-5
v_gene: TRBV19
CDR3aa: CASSLRTGGQETQYF

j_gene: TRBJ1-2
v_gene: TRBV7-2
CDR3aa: CASSSRGYRVEGGYTF

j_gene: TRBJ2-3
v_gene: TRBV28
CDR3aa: CASRTGQGDTDTQYF

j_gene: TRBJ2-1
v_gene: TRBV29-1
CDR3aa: CSVEFLKSYEQFF

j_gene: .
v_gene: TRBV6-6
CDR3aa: CASRYSTDSYEQYF

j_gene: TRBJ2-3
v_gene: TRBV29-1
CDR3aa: CSSSGRWNTQYF

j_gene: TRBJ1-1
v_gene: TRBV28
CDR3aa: CASSSDRWTEAFF

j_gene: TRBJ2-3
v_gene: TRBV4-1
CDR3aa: CASSQDGDELAGPTDTQYF

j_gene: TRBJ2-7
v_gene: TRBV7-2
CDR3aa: CASSFMDRLSYEQYF

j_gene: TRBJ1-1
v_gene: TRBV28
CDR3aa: CASSGIGQGPTEAFF

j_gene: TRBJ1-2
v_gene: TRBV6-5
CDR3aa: CASRKDRGRGYGYTF

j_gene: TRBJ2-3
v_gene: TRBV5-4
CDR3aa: CASSPGQGLTDTQYF

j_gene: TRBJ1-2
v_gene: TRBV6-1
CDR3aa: CASAREDNYGYTF

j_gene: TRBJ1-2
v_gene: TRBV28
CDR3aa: CASSLSLGQGVDGYTF

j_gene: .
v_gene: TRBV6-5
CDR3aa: CASSYSGIGEPYEQYF

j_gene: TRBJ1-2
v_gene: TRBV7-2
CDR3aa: CASTQGRQIGGYTF

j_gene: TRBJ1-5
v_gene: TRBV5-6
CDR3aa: CASSRGQGFQPQHF

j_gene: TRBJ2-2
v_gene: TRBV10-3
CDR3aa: CAISRERGTGELFF

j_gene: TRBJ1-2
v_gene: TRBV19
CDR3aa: CASSIYDRKYYGYTF

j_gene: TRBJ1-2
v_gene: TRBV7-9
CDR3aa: CAGSPDSYGYTF

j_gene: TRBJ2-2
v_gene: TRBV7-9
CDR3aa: CASSLGREGFENTGELFF

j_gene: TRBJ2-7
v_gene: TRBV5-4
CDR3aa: CASSPGQTYEQYF

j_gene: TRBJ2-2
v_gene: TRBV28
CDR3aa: CASSWTGTGGADTGELFF

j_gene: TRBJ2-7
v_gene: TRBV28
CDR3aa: CASSSPPGPTQRGPYEQYF

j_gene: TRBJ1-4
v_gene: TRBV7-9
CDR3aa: CSSLRRTGAGPGNEKLFF

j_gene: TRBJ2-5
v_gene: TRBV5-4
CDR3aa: CASGPTGIGETQYF

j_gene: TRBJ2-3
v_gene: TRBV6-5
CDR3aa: CASSSHLAGADTQYF

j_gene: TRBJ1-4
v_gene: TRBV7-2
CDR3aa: CASSSQGQGASEKLFF

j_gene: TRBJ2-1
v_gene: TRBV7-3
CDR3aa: CASSLGGGALNEQFF

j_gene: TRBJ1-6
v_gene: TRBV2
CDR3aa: CASSEFPQLGQYRSPLHF

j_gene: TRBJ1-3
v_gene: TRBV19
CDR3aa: CASNRDRVSGNTIYF

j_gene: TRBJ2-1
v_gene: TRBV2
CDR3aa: CASSRTGWDEQFF

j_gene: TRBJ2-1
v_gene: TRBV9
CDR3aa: CASSPSRGGSYNEQFF

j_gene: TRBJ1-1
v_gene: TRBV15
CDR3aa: CATSRDQGSTEAFF

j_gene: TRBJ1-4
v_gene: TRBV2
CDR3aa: CASSTPSTNEKLFF

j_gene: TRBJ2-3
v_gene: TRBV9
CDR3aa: CASSVAAPDTQYF

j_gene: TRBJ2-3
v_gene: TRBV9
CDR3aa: CASSVGGTDTQYF

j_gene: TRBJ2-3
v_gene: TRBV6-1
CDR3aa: CASSDLAGGSADTQYF

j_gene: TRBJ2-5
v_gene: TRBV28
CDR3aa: CASSRRGETQYF

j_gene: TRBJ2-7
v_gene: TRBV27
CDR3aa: CASSTLPGLFYEQYF

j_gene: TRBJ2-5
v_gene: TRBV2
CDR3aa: CASSVGLAGGETQYF

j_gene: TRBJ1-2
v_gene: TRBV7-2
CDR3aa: CASSWDRGREGYTF

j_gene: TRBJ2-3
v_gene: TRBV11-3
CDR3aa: CASSLALVDTQYF

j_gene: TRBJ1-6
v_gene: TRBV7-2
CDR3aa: CASSLETGRPLHF

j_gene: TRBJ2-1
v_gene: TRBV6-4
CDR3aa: CASSDGGGGTYNEQFF

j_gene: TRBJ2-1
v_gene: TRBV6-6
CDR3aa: CASSPNLGAYNEQFF

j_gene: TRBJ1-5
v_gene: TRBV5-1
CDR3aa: CASSLGDSYNQPQHF

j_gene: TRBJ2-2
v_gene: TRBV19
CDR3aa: CASSTPLGQGRALRSGELFF

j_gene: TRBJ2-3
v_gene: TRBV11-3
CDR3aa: CASSRDFTDTQYF

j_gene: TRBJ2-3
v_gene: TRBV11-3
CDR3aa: CASSPRQGADTQYF